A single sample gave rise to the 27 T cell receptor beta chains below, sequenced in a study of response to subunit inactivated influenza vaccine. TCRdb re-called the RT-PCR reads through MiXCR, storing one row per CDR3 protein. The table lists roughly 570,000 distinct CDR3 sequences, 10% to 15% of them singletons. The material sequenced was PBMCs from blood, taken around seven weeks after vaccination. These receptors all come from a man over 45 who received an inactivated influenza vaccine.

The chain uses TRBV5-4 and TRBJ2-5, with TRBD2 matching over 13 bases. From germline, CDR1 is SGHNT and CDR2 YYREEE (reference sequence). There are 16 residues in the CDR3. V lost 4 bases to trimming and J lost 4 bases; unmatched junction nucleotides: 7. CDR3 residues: CASSEGTSGMGETQYF. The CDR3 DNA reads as TGTGCCAGCAGCGAAGGGACTAGCGGGATGGGAGAGACCCAGTACTTC.

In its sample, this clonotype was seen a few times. CDR3 sequence (DNA): TGTGCCAGCAGTATCGGGACAGTTGTGGGGGAGCTGTTTTTT. Translating gives CASSIGTVVGELFF. V usage is TRBV27 and J usage is TRBJ2-2; TRBD1 matches at 7 bases. V lost 5 bases and J lost 8; bases outside the gene matches: 8. The CDR3 has 14 amino acids. Germline values: CDR1 MNHEY, CDR2 SMNVEV (reference sequence).

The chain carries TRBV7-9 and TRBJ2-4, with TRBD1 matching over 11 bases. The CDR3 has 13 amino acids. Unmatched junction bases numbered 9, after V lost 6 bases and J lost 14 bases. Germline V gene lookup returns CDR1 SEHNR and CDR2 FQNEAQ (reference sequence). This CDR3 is CASRPGTGGSEYF. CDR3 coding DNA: TGTGCCAGCAGGCCAGGGACAGGGGGAAGCGAGTACTTC.

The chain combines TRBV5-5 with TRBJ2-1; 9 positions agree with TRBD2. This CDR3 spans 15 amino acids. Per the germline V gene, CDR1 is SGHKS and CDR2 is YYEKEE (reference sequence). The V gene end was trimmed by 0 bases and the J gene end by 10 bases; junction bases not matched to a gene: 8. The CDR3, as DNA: TGTGCCAGCAGCTTGGAGGGCGGGAGGGCCGGAGAGCAGTTCTTC. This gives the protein CASSLEGGRAGEQFF.

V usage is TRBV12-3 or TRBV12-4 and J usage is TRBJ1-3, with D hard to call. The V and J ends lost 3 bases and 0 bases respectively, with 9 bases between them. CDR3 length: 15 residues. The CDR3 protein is CASSFGTFSGNTIYF. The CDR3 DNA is TGTGCCAGCAGTTTCGGTACCTTCTCTGGAAACACCATATATTTT.

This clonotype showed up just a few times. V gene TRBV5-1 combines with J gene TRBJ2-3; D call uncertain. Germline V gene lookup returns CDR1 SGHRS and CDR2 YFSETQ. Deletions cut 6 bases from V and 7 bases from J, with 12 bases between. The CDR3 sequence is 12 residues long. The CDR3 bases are TGCGCCAGCACAGATAGTGAAAATACGCAGTATTTT. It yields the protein CASTDSENTQYF.

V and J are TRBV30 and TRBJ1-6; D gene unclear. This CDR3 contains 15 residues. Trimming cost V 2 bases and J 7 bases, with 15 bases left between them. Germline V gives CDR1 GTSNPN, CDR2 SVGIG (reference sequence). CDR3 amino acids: CAWSSGRGLNSPLHF. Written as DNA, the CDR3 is TGTGCCTGGAGTAGCGGACGCGGCCTCAATTCACCCCTCCACTTT.

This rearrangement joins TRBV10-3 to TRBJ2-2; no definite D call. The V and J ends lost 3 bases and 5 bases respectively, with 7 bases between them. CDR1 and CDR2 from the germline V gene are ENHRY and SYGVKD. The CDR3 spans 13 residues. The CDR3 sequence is CAISDTLTGELFF. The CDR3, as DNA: TGTGCCATCAGTGATACCTTAACCGGGGAGCTGTTTTTT.

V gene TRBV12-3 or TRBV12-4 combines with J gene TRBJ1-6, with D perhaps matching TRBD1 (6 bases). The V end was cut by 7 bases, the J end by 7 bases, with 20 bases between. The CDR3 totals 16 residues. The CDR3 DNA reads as TGTGCCAGCACCAGAAGAGGGGGGGCAGGGAATTCACCCCTCCACTTT. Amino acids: CASTRRGGAGNSPLHF.

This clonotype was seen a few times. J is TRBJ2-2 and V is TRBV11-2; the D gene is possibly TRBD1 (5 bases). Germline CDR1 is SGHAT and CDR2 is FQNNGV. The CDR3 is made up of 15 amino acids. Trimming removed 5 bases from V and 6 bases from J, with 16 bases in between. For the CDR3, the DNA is TGTGCCAGCAGCCATCTAAGACTGGGGCCCGGGGAGCTGTTTTTT. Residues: CASSHLRLGPGELFF.

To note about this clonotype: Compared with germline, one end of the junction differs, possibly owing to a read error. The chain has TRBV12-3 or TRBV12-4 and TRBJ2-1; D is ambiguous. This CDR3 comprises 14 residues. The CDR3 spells CASSLASLFNEKFF. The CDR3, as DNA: TGTGCCAGCAGTTTGGCCTCGCTGTTCAATGAGAAGTTCTTC.

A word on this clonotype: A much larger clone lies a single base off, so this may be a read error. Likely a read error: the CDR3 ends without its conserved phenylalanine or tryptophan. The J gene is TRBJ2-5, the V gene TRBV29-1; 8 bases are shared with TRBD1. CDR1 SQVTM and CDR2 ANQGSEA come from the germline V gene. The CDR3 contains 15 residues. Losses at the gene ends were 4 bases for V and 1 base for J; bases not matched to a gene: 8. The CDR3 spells CSVASGTGTQETQYL. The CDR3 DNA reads TGCAGCGTTGCTTCCGGGACAGGAACCCAAGAGACCCAGTACTTG.

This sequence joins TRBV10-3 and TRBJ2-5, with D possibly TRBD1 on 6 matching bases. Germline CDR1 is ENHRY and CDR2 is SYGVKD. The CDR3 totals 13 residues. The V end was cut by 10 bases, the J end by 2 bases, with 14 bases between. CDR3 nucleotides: TGTGCCACAGGGGATCCGGGGCAAGAGACCCAGTACTTC. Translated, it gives CATGDPGQETQYF.

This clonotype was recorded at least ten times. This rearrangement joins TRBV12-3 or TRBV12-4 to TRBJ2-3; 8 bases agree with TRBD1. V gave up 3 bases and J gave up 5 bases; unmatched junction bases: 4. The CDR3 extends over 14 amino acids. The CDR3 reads CASSFAGGVDTQYF. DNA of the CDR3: TGTGCCAGCAGTTTCGCAGGGGGCGTAGATACGCAGTATTTT.

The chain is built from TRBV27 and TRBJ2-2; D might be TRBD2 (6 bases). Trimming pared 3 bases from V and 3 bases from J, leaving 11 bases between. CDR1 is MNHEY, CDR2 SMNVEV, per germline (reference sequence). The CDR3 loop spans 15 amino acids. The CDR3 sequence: CASSLDGTYTGELFF. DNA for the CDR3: TGTGCCAGCAGTTTGGACGGGACTTACACCGGGGAGCTGTTTTTT.

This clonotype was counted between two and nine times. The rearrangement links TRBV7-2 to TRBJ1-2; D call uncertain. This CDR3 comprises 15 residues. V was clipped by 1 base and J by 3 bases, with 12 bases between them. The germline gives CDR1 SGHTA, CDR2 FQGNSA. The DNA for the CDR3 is TGTGCCAGCAGCTTAGACCTCGCCGCCCACTATGGCTACACCTTC. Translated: CASSLDLAAHYGYTF. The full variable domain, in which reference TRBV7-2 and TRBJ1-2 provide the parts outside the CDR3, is GAGVSQSPSNKVTEKGKDVELRCDPISGHTALYWYRQSLGQGLEFLIYFQGNSAPDKSGLPSDRFSAERTGGSVSTLTIQRTQQEDSAVYLCASSLDLAAHYGYTFGSGTRLTVV.

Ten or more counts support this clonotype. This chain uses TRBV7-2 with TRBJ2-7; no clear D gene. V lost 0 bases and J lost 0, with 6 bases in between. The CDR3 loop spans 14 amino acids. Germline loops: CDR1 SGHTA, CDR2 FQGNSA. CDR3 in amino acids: CASSLAQSSYEQYF. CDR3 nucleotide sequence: TGTGCCAGCAGCTTAGCCCAAAGCTCCTACGAGCAGTACTTC.

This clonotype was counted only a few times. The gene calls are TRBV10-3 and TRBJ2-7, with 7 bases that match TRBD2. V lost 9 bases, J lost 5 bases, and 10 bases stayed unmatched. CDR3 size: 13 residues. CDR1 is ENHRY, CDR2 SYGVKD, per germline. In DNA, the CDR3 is TGTGCCATTGGACACAGCGGGATCGACGAGCAGTACTTC. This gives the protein CAIGHSGIDEQYF.

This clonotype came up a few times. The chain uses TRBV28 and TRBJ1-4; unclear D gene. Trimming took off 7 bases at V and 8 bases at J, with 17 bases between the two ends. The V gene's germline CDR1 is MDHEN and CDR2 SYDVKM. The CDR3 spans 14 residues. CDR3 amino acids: CASTLGGIGEKLFF. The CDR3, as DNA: TGTGCCAGCACCTTGGGAGGGATTGGCGAAAAACTGTTTTTT. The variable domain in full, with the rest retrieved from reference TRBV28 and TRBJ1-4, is DVKVTQSSRYLVKRTGEKVFLECVQDMDHENMFWYRQDPGLGLRLIYFSYDVKMKEKGDIPEGYSVSREKKERFSLILESASTNQTSMYLCASTLGGIGEKLFFGSGTQLSVL.

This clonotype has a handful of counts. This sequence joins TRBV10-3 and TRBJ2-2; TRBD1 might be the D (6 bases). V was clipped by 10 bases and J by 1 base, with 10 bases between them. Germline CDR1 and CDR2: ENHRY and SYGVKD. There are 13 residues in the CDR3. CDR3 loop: CANRDLNTGELFF. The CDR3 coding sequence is TGTGCCAACAGGGACCTGAACACCGGGGAGCTGTTTTTT.

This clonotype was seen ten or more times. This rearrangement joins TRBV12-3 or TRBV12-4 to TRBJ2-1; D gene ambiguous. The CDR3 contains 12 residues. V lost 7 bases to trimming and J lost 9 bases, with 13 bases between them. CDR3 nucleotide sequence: TGTGCCAGCATTGGGCTGTATGGTGAGCAGTTCTTC. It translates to CASIGLYGEQFF.

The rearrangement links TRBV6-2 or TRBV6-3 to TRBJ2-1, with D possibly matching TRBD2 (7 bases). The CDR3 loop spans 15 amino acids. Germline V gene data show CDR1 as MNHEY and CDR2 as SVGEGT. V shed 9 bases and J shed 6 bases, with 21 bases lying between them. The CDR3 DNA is TGTGCCAGTACCCCAGGCGGGGGCAGATCCAATGAGCAGTTCTTC. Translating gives CASTPGGGRSNEQFF.

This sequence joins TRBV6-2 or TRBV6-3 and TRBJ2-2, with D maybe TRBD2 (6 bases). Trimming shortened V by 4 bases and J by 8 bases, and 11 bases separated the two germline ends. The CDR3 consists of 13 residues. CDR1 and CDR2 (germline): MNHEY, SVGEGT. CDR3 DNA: TGTGCCAGCAGTTGGCGGGACGCTGGGGAGCTGTTTTTT. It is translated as CASSWRDAGELFF.

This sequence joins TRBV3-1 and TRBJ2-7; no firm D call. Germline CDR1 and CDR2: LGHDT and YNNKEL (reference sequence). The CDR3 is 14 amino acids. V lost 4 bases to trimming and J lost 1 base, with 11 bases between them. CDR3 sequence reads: CASSRGRKSYEQYF. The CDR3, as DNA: TGTGCCAGCAGCCGTGGCAGAAAATCCTACGAGCAGTACTTC.

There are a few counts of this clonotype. CDR3 protein: CASSLGGLGLFF. The CDR3 DNA sequence: TGTGCCAGCAGCTTGGGAGGACTCGGGCTGTTTTTT. The chain recombines TRBV5-6 with TRBJ2-2, with D perhaps matching TRBD2 (5 bases). This CDR3 has 12 amino acids. Germline CDR1 SGHDT, CDR2 YYEEEE. Deletions cut 0 bases from V and 13 bases from J, with 10 bases between.

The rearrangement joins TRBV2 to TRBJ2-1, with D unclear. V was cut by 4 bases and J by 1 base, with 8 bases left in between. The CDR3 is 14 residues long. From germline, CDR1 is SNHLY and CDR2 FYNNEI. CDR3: CASSGFGSYNEQFF. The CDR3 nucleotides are TGTGCCAGCAGTGGGTTCGGGTCCTACAATGAGCAGTTCTTC. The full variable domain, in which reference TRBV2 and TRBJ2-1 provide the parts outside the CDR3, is EPEVTQTPSHQVTQMGQEVILRCVPISNHLYFYWYRQILGQKVEFLVSFYNNEISEKSEIFDDQFSVERPDGSNFTLKIRSTKLEDSAMYFCASSGFGSYNEQFFGPGTRLTVL.

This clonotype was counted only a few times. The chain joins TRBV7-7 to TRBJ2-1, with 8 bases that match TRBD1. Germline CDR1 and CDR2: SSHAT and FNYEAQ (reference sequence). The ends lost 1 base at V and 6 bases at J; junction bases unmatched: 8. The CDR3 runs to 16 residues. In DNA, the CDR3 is TGTGCCAGCAGCTTAGGCCCCTCAGGGGGCTTCAATGAGCAGTTCTTC. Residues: CASSLGPSGGFNEQFF.